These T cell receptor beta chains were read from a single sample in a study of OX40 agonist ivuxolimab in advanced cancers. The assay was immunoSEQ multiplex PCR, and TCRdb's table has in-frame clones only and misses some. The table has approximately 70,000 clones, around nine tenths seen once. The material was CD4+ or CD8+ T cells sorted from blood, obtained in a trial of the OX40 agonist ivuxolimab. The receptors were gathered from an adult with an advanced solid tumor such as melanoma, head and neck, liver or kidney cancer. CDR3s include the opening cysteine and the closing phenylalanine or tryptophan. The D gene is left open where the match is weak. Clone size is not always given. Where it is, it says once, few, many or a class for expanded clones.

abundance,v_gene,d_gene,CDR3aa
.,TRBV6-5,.,CASSTENTQYF
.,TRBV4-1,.,CASSQPPIRHASSNVDTQYF
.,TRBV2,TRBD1,CASSPRTGPETQYF
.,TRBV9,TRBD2,CASSVRTSGVTDTQYF
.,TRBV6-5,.,CASSYMETQYF
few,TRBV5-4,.,CASSLGQTQETQYF
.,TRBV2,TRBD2,CASSAGVAGVPFF
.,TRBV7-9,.,CASSLVYGGRETQYF
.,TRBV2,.,CASLPGQGKLAGSYNEQFF
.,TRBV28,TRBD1,CASSYIGTVHGYTF
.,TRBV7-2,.,CASSLRAPTDTQYF
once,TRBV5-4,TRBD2,CASRLAGGPSGNEQFF
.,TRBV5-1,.,CASSLSPETGNTIYF
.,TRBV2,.,CASRGGGSFTYEQYF
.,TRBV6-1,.,CASNENWGNEKLFF
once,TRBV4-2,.,CASSQEGHPTEAFF
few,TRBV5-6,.,CASSFPGGDYGYTF
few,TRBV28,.,CASSLFGSGGYTF
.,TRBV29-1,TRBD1,CSGGQGRNEQFF
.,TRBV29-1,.,CSATRTVSTDTQYF
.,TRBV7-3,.,CASSLTEGSTEAFF
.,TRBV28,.,CASSLVGAYGYTF
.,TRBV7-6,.,CASSLETNYNSPLHF
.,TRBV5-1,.,CASSLDYQNTGELFF
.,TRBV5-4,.,CASSRFGGRGSYEQYF
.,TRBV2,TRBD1,CASREGASYGYTF
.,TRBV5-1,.,CASSMDGVIDTEAFF
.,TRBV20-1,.,CSASPTDTQYF
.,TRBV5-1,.,CASSWDPKGAEAFF
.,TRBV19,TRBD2,CASTPTSGRLETQYF